The rows below give T cell receptor beta chains drawn from one sample of a study of blood T cell repertoires in COVID-19. TCRdb's copy holds only in-frame clones and misses some; the assay was immunoSEQ multiplex PCR. The sample records 140,000 to 150,000 clones, around 86% being singletons. The sequenced sample consisted of peripheral blood. The receptors shown here come from a man aged 50-59 years who had recovered from COVID-19. The CDR3 runs from the conserved cysteine through the conserved F or W. The D gene is left open where the match is weak. The listing skips clone size in some rows; elsewhere it reads once, few, many or a size class.

clone size	V gene	D gene	J gene	CDR3 DNA	CDR3 protein
NA	TRBV10-3	NA	TRBJ1-3	TGTGCCATCAGTGAGTCGAGATGGCCAGGGGTAGGAAACACCATATATTTT	CAISESRWPGVGNTIYF
NA	TRBV10-1	TRBD1	TRBJ1-6	TGCGCCAGCAGTCAGAAGGACAGGTGGGGTTCACCCCTCCACTTT	CASSQKDRWGSPLHF
NA	TRBV9	NA	TRBJ1-2	TGTGCCAGCAGCGTGAATCAGGGCTATGGCTACACCTTC	CASSVNQGYGYTF
NA	TRBV6-5	NA	TRBJ2-7	TGTGCCAGCAGTTACTCGACCTTAGACTCTGCTGGTGAGCAGTACTTC	CASSYSTLDSAGEQYF
NA	TRBV5-6	TRBD1	TRBJ1-2	TGTGCCAGCAGCTTGTTAGGACAGGGGAACTATGGCTACACCTTC	CASSLLGQGNYGYTF
few	TRBV5-6	NA	TRBJ2-7	TGTGCCAGCAGCCCTGGCCGGGGGACAGTCCCAGCCAGCGAGCAGTACTTC	CASSPGRGTVPASEQYF
NA	TRBV5-5	TRBD1	TRBJ2-3	TGTGCCAGCAGCTCTACCCCCGGGACAGGGGGCCCTTTT	CASSSTPGTGGPF
NA	TRBV11-3	NA	TRBJ1-4	TGTGCCAGCAGCACCGGAGGCACAGGGATTAGTGAAAAACTGTTTTTT	CASSTGGTGISEKLFF
NA	TRBV19	NA	TRBJ1-1	TGTGCCAGTAACTCAGGGTTTTGGACTGAAGCTTTCTTT	CASNSGFWTEAFF
once	TRBV27	TRBD1	TRBJ2-7	TGTGCCAGCAGTTTCGGGACAGGTAGCTCCTACGAGCAGTACTTC	CASSFGTGSSYEQYF
NA	TRBV6-6	TRBD1	TRBJ2-7	TGTGCCAGCAGTCTTCCCGGGACAGGGGGCATGTACGAGCAGTACTTC	CASSLPGTGGMYEQYF
NA	TRBV19	NA	TRBJ2-7	TGTGCCAGTAGTTATGGTCAGGGTCGACACGAGCAGTACTTC	CASSYGQGRHEQYF
NA	TRBV2	TRBD1	TRBJ1-2	TGTGCCAGCAGTCGTACAGGGGTCTATGGCTACACCTTC	CASSRTGVYGYTF
once	TRBV19	NA	TRBJ1-4	TGTGCCAGTAGCGTACCCTGGGACTCCAGGAAGGGAAAACTGTTTTTT	CASSVPWDSRKGKLFF
NA	TRBV6-5	NA	TRBJ1-4	TGTGCCAGCCACAGATCAACTAATGAAAAACTGTTTTTT	CASHRSTNEKLFF
NA	TRBV5-4	NA	TRBJ2-6	TGTGCCAGCAGCTTGGACCCCGGCTCTGGGGCCAACGTCCTGACTTTC	CASSLDPGSGANVLTF
NA	TRBV6-1	TRBD1	TRBJ2-3	TGTGCCAGCAGTGAGATGGGACAGGGGGCCGATACGCAGTATTTT	CASSEMGQGADTQYF
NA	TRBV19	NA	TRBJ2-3	TGTGCCAGTAGTATGTTTGCAGGGGCTGAAGATACGCAGTATTTT	CASSMFAGAEDTQYF
NA	TRBV5-4	NA	TRBJ1-1	TGTGCCAGCAGGGTGATGGGGGCGGCAGAAGCTTTCTTT	CASRVMGAAEAFF
NA	TRBV30	NA	TRBJ1-1	TGTGCCTGGAGAGACACAGAGAACACTGAAGCTTTCTTT	CAWRDTENTEAFF
NA	TRBV9	NA	TRBJ1-2	TGTGCCAGCAGCGTAGACCCCCGCAGGGCGGACTATGGCTACACCTTC	CASSVDPRRADYGYTF
NA	TRBV7-2	TRBD1	TRBJ1-2	TGTGCCAGCAGCCAAGGACAGGGGAAGGGAGGCTACACCTTC	CASSQGQGKGGYTF
NA	TRBV5-4	NA	TRBJ2-2	TGTGCCAGCAGCTCCCAACAGAGTCCCGGGGAGCTGTTTTTT	CASSSQQSPGELFF
NA	TRBV9	TRBD1	TRBJ1-1	TGTGCCAGCAGCGGCCCGCAGGGGGCGGACACTGAAGCTTTCTTT	CASSGPQGADTEAFF
NA	TRBV4-3	TRBD1	TRBJ1-2	TGCGCCAGCAGCCAAGTGTCCACAGGGGGAGGCTACACCTTC	CASSQVSTGGGYTF
NA	TRBV7-2	NA	TRBJ2-7	TGTGCCAGCAGCTTGGGCGGGGGCTCAACCTACGAGCAGTACTTC	CASSLGGGSTYEQYF
NA	TRBV13	TRBD2	TRBJ2-1	TGTGCCAGCAGCTTAGTGATACTAGCGGGGGGCAAACACAATGAGCAGTTCTTC	CASSLVILAGGKHNEQFF
NA	TRBV9	NA	TRBJ1-2	TGTGCCAGCAGCGGAAAACTGGTGGGGGGATTCTACACCTTC	CASSGKLVGGFYTF
NA	TRBV4-3	NA	TRBJ2-6	TGCGCCAGCAGCCCAGACTTAGGAGGGTCCACTGGGGCCAACGTCCTGACTTTC	CASSPDLGGSTGANVLTF
NA	TRBV5-6	NA	TRBJ2-2	TGTGCCAGCAGCTCTCGGCGGGTTTGGTACACCGGGGAGCTGTTTTTT	CASSSRRVWYTGELFF
few	TRBV2	NA	TRBJ1-6	TGTGCCAGCAGTGAAGCTTTTCGGGGATCACCCCTCCACTTT	CASSEAFRGSPLHF
NA	TRBV7-2	TRBD2	TRBJ2-7	TGTGCCAGCAGCTTAGAAACTAGCGGGGGGGTGCAGTACTTC	CASSLETSGGVQYF
few	TRBV14	NA	TRBJ2-1	TGTGCCAGCAGCCAAGACCGACTTTTGAGAGGGGGCAATGAGCAGTTCTTC	CASSQDRLLRGGNEQFF
NA	TRBV30	NA	TRBJ2-7	TGTGCCTGGAGTACCAGCGGCGAGCAGTACTTC	CAWSTSGEQYF
NA	TRBV6-1	NA	TRBJ2-3	TGTGCCATCTTTGACGGGGGACTCCGCTATTTT	CAIFDGGLRYF
once	TRBV6-5	TRBD2	TRBJ2-7	TGTGCCAGCAGTTACTCAGGGGCCAGCGGGGGGTACGAGCAGTACTTC	CASSYSGASGGYEQYF
NA	TRBV7-3	TRBD1	TRBJ1-2	TGTGCCAGCAGCCCAGGGACAGGCTATGGCTACACCTTC	CASSPGTGYGYTF
NA	TRBV2	TRBD1	TRBJ1-1	TGTGCCAGCAGTGAAGCTTTGGGACAGACGAACACTGAAGCTTTCTTT	CASSEALGQTNTEAFF
NA	TRBV6-1	TRBD1	TRBJ2-2	TGTGCCAGCACTGAGGTCCACAGGGGGCGTACCGGGGAGCTGTTTTTT	CASTEVHRGRTGELFF
NA	TRBV6-5	NA	TRBJ1-6	TGTGCCAGCAGACCGGGACCCACCGGGGGTTCACCCCTCCACTTT	CASRPGPTGGSPLHF